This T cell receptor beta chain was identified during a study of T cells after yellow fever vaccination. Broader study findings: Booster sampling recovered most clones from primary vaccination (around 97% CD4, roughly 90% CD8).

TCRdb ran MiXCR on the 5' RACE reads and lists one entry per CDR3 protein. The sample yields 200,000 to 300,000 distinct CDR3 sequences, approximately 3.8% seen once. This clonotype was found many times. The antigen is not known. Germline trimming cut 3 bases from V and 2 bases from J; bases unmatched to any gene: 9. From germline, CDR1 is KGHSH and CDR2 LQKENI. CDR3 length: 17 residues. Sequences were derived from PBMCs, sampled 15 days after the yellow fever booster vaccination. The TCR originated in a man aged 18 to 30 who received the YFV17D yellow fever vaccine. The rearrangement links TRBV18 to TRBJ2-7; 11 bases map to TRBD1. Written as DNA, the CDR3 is TGTGCCAGCTCACCCAGACTGGGACAGGGGGTCCCCTACGAGCAGTACTTC. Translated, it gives CASSPRLGQGVPYEQYF. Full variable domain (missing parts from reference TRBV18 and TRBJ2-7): NAGVMQNPRHLVRRRGQEARLRCSPMKGHSHVYWYRQLPEEGLKFMVYLQKENIIDESGMPKERFSAEFPKEGPSILRIQQVVRGDSAAYFCASSPRLGQGVPYEQYFGPGTRLTVT.